This T cell receptor (beta chain) was captured in a study of PD-1 blockade in classical Hodgkin lymphoma (dated by TCRdb to 2018 to 2020). About the study as a whole: Nivolumab dosing was 3 mg/kg intravenously every 2 weeks, continuing until either disease progression or unacceptable toxicity. To define a peripheral blood immune signature of response to PD-1 blockade in classical Hodgkin lymphoma, the study combined TCR beta sequencing with CyTOF.

Read against the paper, the sample's time point label means: cycle 1 day 1 (C1D1), immediately before nivolumab initiation. Every trial patient had relapsed after autologous stem cell transplantation, and cohorts A, B and C differed in prior brentuximab vedotin exposure. The trial cohort comprised about 60 patients with relapsed/refractory classical Hodgkin lymphoma whose best overall responses were complete response, partial response or progressive disease. Trial patients were treated with single-agent nivolumab in the multi-cohort phase II CheckMate 205 trial. Best overall response was determined by an independent review committee according to the 2007 International Working Group response criteria. Trial PBMCs were collected immediately before nivolumab initiation (C1D1) and during therapy at cycle 2 day 1 and cycle 4 day 1. Peripheral blood was collected in 8 mL Vacutainer Cell Preparation Tubes, from which PBMCs were isolated by centrifugation and then cryopreserved.

CDR1 and CDR2 (SQVTM, ANQGSEA) derive from the germline V gene. The CDR3 holds 11 amino acids from the cysteine to the phenylalanine. Only the CDR3 portion is preserved as DNA: 33 bases, with reading frame beginning at the first base. Trimmed from V: 6 bases; trimmed from J: 7 bases; junction bases lacking a gene match: 4. Paper-wide results and their limitations: Baseline TCR diversity was reported as lower in newly diagnosed patients than in healthy donors, and lower still in relapsed/refractory patients. Diversity was lower in patients who began nivolumab less than 1 year after ASCT, so these patients were left out of later analyses to avoid confounding by immune reconstitution. A significant rise by C4D1 was seen in CD4+ but not CD8+ TCR diversity (p=0.0027 vs p=0.16), with the rise being most apparent in complete responders (p=0.02). The study was limited to a single clinical trial cohort, and causes of repertoire differences, possibly disease activity or prior therapy, remained undefined. Baseline diversity similar to that of newly diagnosed patients was observed in trial patients achieving complete response, whereas significantly lower diversity was observed in partial responders and progressors.

To note about this clone: Which antigen it targets is not known. Base qualities are not recorded, but no much larger clone differs from it by a single base.

The Qiagen DNeasy kit was used to extract genomic DNA from unsorted PBMCs and from the negatively selected CD4+ and CD8+ fractions. TCR beta CDR3 regions were amplified by immunoSEQ multiplex PCR using primers annealing to V and J segments. A synthetic immune receptor repertoire was used to minimize amplification bias, and remaining bias was computationally removed after sequencing. As for the original processing: Custom Python scripts were used to quantify repertoire diversity as the Shannon entropy index. The unsorted, CD4+ and CD8+ repertoires were each analyzed separately, with the exception of combined analyses, where CD4+ and CD8+ sequences were merged in silico. Clonal expansion was defined as at least a 2-fold frequency increase after treatment relative to C1D1, with a pseudocount of 0.5 for undetected baseline clones. Singleton clones were defined as clones with 0 or 1 copy at C1D1, and non-singleton clones were defined as clones with 2 or more copies. Clones expanded in unsorted samples were assigned a CD4+, CD8+ or unknown annotation through matching of protein sequences in sorted samples from the same patient. Diversity changes from C1D1 to C4D1 were tested in paired samples using Wilcoxon tests. The immuneACCESS repertoire file appears here via TCRdb, limited to in-frame rearrangements. These files lack a portion of the clones; in checked studies, under half of the deficit traces to unresolved V genes, and the cause of the others is not known. V and J calls and clone size are those listed in that table; D and trimming were worked out from the DNA. The sample table lists about 62,000 clones, about 87% of them with a count of one. The ten largest clones capture approximately 12% of the sample.

The sequence joins TRBV29-1 to TRBJ1-2, and TRBD1 matches 8 of the central bases. The sample consisted of peripheral blood mononuclear cells (PBMCs), taken at baseline. The clonotype was recovered from a human donor with classical Hodgkin lymphoma. The nucleotides are TGCAGCGTGGTCACAGGGGGTGGCTACACCTTC. The encoded protein is CSVVTGGGYTF.